This T cell receptor beta chain was profiled in a study of sequential checkpoint blockade in melanoma. Across the whole study: Randomization was 1:1 between first-line nivolumab→ipilimumab and ipilimumab→nivolumab. After both sequences, patients received maintenance nivolumab.

This clone was seen a single time. TCRdb keeps only in-frame clones here, not all; method: immunoSEQ multiplex PCR. The profile shows tens of thousands of clones, around nine tenths of them singletons. Germline CDR1 reads WSHSY; CDR2 reads SAAADI. The CDR3 sequence is 13 residues long. V was shortened by 5 bases and J by 2 bases, with 9 bases between the two germline ends. Treatment here: randomized to nivolumab then ipilimumab (arm A) or the reverse (arm B). DNA-damaging chemotherapy had not been given to any patient beforehand. PBMC sorting kept live CD3+CD8+ cells without CD19 or CD56. The starting material was CD8+ T cells sorted from blood (inferred from file names), obtained from a patient given nivolumab and ipilimumab in sequence. The sequence came from a human donor with melanoma. The chain links TRBV10-2 to TRBJ2-5, with unresolved D. The CDR3 nucleotides read TGCGCCAGCAGTAGAACAGCACAAGAGACCCAGTACTTC. Protein: CASSRTAQETQYF.